This T cell receptor beta chain derives from a study of beta chain features in type 1 diabetes. Study overall: Patients were similar to healthy donors in age and gender (as well as in cell yields).

Using CD45RO/CCR7/CD25/CD127/CD95/CD27, CD4+ naive, central memory, regulatory and stem cell-like memory cells were sorted. The investigators reverse transcribed all of the isolated RNA, so they sequenced expressed TCRB transcripts. Profiling relied on immunoSEQ multiplex PCR, and the TCRdb table lists in-frame clones only, not all of them. The sample shows nearly 350,000 clones, 7% to 9% of them seen only once. This clone was seen a few times. Sequencing was performed on central memory CD4+ T cells from blood. The clonotype was recovered from a woman in her late teens or twenties in good health.

CDR3 coding DNA: TGTGCCAGCAGTCCGCCGGGACAGGGTCTCTCTGGCTACACCTTC. As protein: CASSPPGQGLSGYTF. The J gene is TRBJ1-2, the V gene TRBV28, with TRBD1 matching over 9 bases. Looked up from germline, CDR1 is MDHEN and CDR2 is SYDVKM. CDR3 length: 15 residues. J gave up 7 bases and V 5 bases, and 11 bases lay outside the gene matches.